The T cell receptor beta chain under discussion was sequenced for a study of T cell changes during pregnancy in multiple sclerosis (dated by TCRdb to between 2018 and 2020). Concerning the study at large: The study examined how the T cell repertoire changed over the course of pregnancy in women with multiple sclerosis.

About this clone: Its antigen specificity is not known. Per-base quality was not reported, and no clone a single base away is much larger than it.

Library preparation was by the immunoSEQ multiplex PCR assay. TCRdb carries this immuneACCESS record with in-frame sequences only. Its versions omit some clonotypes, under half of them owing to an unresolved V gene in the studies checked, with the rest unexplained. The sample has nearly 110,000 clones on record, 85% to 95% of them singletons. In total, the top ten clones hold less than 2% of the sample. The sample here was peripheral blood, taken after pregnancy. The sequence was collected from a female donor with multiple sclerosis, enrolled in a pregnancy study.

CDR3 reads: CASSLKKEQGKFF. The nucleotide sequence is TGTGCCAGCAGTTTAAAGAAAGAACAGGGCAAGTTCTTC. The chain is made from TRBV2 and TRBJ2-1, and the D gene may be TRBD1, 6 bases matching. From its cysteine to its phenylalanine, the CDR3 spans 13 amino acids. The kept DNA is CDR3 alone, 39 bases in frame from the first base. V and J are truncated by 5 bases and 14 bases respectively, leaving an intervening sequence of 19 bases. The germline V gene supplies CDR1 SNHLY and CDR2 FYNNEI.